This entry lists 30 T cell receptor beta chains sequenced from one sample in a study of T cell responses to AZD1222 COVID-19 vaccine. Assay used: immunoSEQ multiplex PCR; TCRdb lists only in-frame clones, some missing. The table lists some 150,000 clones, approximately 85% of them singletons, with roughly 4% in the top ten. The source was peripheral blood, collected on day 0 of MenACWY control vaccination. The receptors stem from an adult in good health.

V and J are TRBV29-1 and TRBJ1-1; no clear D gene. The CDR3 totals 14 residues. V lost 2 bases and J 0 bases, leaving 10 bases between the germline ends. The germline V gene has CDR1 SQVTM and CDR2 ANQGSEA. This CDR3 reads CSVERPGMNTEAFF. The CDR3 DNA sequence: TGCAGCGTTGAAAGGCCGGGAATGAACACTGAAGCTTTCTTT.

The V and J genes are TRBV5-1 and TRBJ1-6, with a tentative D call TRBD1 (6 bases). The germline V gene has CDR1 SGHRS and CDR2 YFSETQ. V shed 3 bases and J shed 7 bases, with 14 bases lying between them. The CDR3 totals 15 residues. The CDR3 sequence is CASSSGRQGNSPLHF. The CDR3 DNA follows: TGCGCCAGCAGCTCGGGCCGCCAGGGGAATTCACCCCTCCACTTT.

The chain is built from TRBV19 and TRBJ2-2; 8 nucleotides align to TRBD2. This CDR3 has 17 amino acids. Unmatched junction bases numbered 9, after V lost 5 bases and J lost 1 base. Per germline, CDR1 LNHDA and CDR2 SQIVND (reference sequence). The CDR3 nucleotides read TGTGCCAGTAGTTCAGTGGGACTAGGGCGGAACACCGGGGAGCTGTTTTTT. Protein: CASSSVGLGRNTGELFF.

This chain joins TRBV5-5 and TRBJ2-1, with 7 nucleotides matching TRBD1. Germline V CDR1 and CDR2: SGHKS, YYEKEE (reference sequence). The CDR3 sequence is 13 residues long. The trim removed 3 bases at V and 5 bases at J, leaving 2 bases unmatched. The CDR3 sequence is CASSWGTDNEQFF. CDR3 nucleotides: TGTGCCAGCAGCTGGGGGACAGACAATGAGCAGTTCTTC. The full variable domain, with the rest looked up from reference TRBV5-5 and TRBJ2-1, is DAGVTQSPTHLIKTRGQQVTLRCSPISGHKSVSWYQQVLGQGPQFIFQYYEKEERGRGNFPDRFSARQFPNYSSELNVNALLLGDSALYLCASSWGTDNEQFFGPGTRLTVL.

V and J are TRBV5-1 and TRBJ1-2, with TRBD1 as a possible D gene (6 bases). Trimming stripped 7 bases from V and 7 bases from J, with 23 bases between. The CDR3 covers 15 residues. Germline values: CDR1 SGHRS, CDR2 YFSETQ. CDR3 in amino acids: CASSSTGIKLGGYTF. Written as DNA, the CDR3 is TGCGCCAGCTCTTCGACAGGTATTAAACTCGGTGGCTACACCTTC.

The rearrangement links TRBV11-2 to TRBJ2-5; 12 nucleotides agree with TRBD2. Germline-derived CDR1 and CDR2 are SGHAT and FQNNGV. CDR3 length: 15 amino acids. The V gene end was trimmed by 1 base and the J gene end by 7 bases; junction bases not matched to a gene: 4. CDR3 amino acids: CASSLAASGGGTQYF. DNA for the CDR3: TGTGCCAGCAGCTTAGCGGCTAGCGGGGGGGGGACCCAGTACTTC. Based on the CDR3 plus reference TRBV11-2 and TRBJ2-5, the full variable domain is EAGVAQSPRYKIIEKRQSVAFWCNPISGHATLYWYQQILGQGPKLLIQFQNNGVVDDSQLPKDRFSAERLKGVDSTLKIQPAKLEDSAVYLCASSLAASGGGTQYFGPGTRLLVL.

V usage is TRBV6-6 and J usage is TRBJ1-1; D gene unclear. V gave up 6 bases and J gave up 6 bases, with 8 bases separating them. This CDR3 is 11 amino acids long. CDR1 and CDR2 from the germline V gene are MNHNY and SVGAGI (reference sequence). The CDR3 region is CASSLTPEAFF. The CDR3 coding sequence is TGTGCCAGCAGCCTCACCCCTGAAGCTTTCTTT.

J is TRBJ2-1 and V is TRBV29-1; D is ambiguous. With 7 bases removed from V and 2 bases from J, the gap between germline ends came to 9 bases. Germline V lookup: CDR1 SQVTM, CDR2 ANQGSEA. The CDR3 has 12 amino acids. The CDR3 here is CSAAVPYNEQFF. The CDR3 DNA follows: TGCAGCGCGGCAGTGCCCTACAATGAGCAGTTCTTC.

As for this clone: As the CDR3 is not closed by the conserved phenylalanine or tryptophan, this likely results from a read error. The chain joins TRBV5-8 to TRBJ1-2, with a weak D call TRBD1 (6 bases). The germline gives CDR1 SGHTS, CDR2 YDEGEE. This CDR3 has 17 residues. V was clipped by 4 bases and J by 2 bases, with 21 bases between them. In nucleotides, the CDR3 is TGTGCCAGCAGCCCAACAGACAGGCTACAACGCAACTATGGCTACACCCTC. Translated, it gives CASSPTDRLQRNYGYTL.

The gene calls are TRBV19 and TRBJ2-7; 8 nucleotides align to TRBD1. Losses at the gene ends were 9 bases for V and 1 base for J; bases not matched to a gene: 11. The germline CDR1 and CDR2 sequences are LNHDA and SQIVND (reference sequence). This CDR3 is built from 15 residues. CDR3 amino acids: CARRLRDRFSYEQYV. The CDR3 coding sequence is TGTGCCAGAAGACTTCGGGACAGGTTTTCCTACGAGCAGTACGTC.

The rearrangement links TRBV5-5 to TRBJ1-5; a weak D match, TRBD1 (5 bases). Germline V gene lookup returns CDR1 SGHKS and CDR2 YYEKEE (reference sequence). The ends were cut back, 4 bases at V and 0 bases at J, with 8 bases in the middle. This CDR3 contains 14 residues. CDR3 bases: TGTGCCAGCAGCGGGGGTTATAGCAATCAGCCCCAGCATTTT. Protein product: CASSGGYSNQPQHF.

The gene calls are TRBV9 and TRBJ1-2, with 8 bases lining up with TRBD1. The V and J ends lost 0 bases and 8 bases, in that order; junction bases with no gene match: 15. The CDR3 length is 17 residues. Germline V gives CDR1 SGDLS, CDR2 YYNGEE. CDR3 protein: CASSVVGTGASMGGYTF. Written as DNA, the CDR3 is TGTGCCAGCAGCGTAGTGGGGACAGGAGCCTCTATGGGAGGCTACACCTTC.

There are a few counts of this clone. V usage is TRBV5-1 and J usage is TRBJ1-1, with 7 bases identical to TRBD1. Trimming took 1 base from V and 9 from J; bases not matched to a gene: 12. CDR3 length equals 15 residues. Germline CDR1 is SGHRS and CDR2 is YFSETQ. The CDR3 here is CASSLTRQGKAQAFF. CDR3 in DNA: TGCGCCAGCAGCTTGACTCGACAGGGAAAAGCCCAAGCTTTCTTT.

V and J are TRBV28 and TRBJ2-5; D unclear. The V gene lost 5 bases and the J gene lost 6 bases, with 10 bases spanning the gap. The CDR3 extends over 12 amino acids. The germline gives CDR1 MDHEN, CDR2 SYDVKM. The CDR3 is CASSSRMKTQYF. CDR3 DNA sequence: TGTGCCAGCAGTAGTAGGATGAAGACCCAGTACTTC.

The chain is built from TRBV6-5 and TRBJ1-2, with 9 bases aligning to TRBD1. J lost 8 bases, V lost 8 bases, and 15 bases had no gene match. Germline assignment: CDR1 MNHEY and CDR2 SVGAGI. The CDR3 is made up of 15 amino acids. The CDR3 DNA reads as TGTGCCAGCCGGGACCCGGGACAGGGAGCGCGGGGCTACACCTTC. Amino acids: CASRDPGQGARGYTF.

This clone was seen only once. The chain combines TRBV7-6 with TRBJ2-1; 8 bases line up with TRBD1. The trim removed 5 bases at V and 7 bases at J, leaving 13 bases unmatched. This CDR3 contains 16 residues. Germline V gene sequence: CDR1 SGHVS, CDR2 FNYEAQ. CDR3 in amino acids: CASSRQGSLLFNEQFF. In DNA, the CDR3 is TGTGCCAGCAGCCGACAGGGGTCTCTACTGTTTAATGAGCAGTTCTTC.

The V gene is TRBV7-3, the J gene TRBJ1-2; 7 bases fit TRBD1. V lost 0 bases, J lost 6 bases, and 7 bases stayed unmatched. The CDR3 covers 15 residues. CDR1 is SGHTA and CDR2 is FQGTGA in the germline V gene. The CDR3 spells CASSLTGRGNDGYTF. CDR3 nucleotides: TGTGCCAGCAGCTTAACGGGCAGGGGGAATGATGGCTACACCTTC.

The CDR3 coding sequence is TGTGCCAGCTCACGCGACAGGGGAACAACTAATGAAAAACTGTTTTTT. Translated, it gives CASSRDRGTTNEKLFF. The chain recombines TRBV18 with TRBJ1-4, with 8 bases aligning to TRBD1. Germline CDR1 is KGHSH and CDR2 is LQKENI. This CDR3 is 16 amino acids long. With V trimmed by 4 bases and J by 0 bases, 4 bases remained unmatched.

This chain joins TRBV9 and TRBJ1-5, with D unclear. Germline V lookup: CDR1 SGDLS, CDR2 YYNGEE. The CDR3 totals 13 residues. Trimming removed 1 base at V and 6 bases at J, with 8 bases between. The CDR3: CASSVSEGQPQHF. The CDR3, as DNA: TGTGCCAGCAGCGTAAGTGAAGGTCAGCCCCAGCATTTT. The whole variable domain, filled in from reference TRBV9 and TRBJ1-5, reads DSGVTQTPKHLITATGQRVTLRCSPRSGDLSVYWYQQSLDQGLQFLIQYYNGEERAKGNILERFSAQQFPDLHSELNLSSLELGDSALYFCASSVSEGQPQHFGDGTRLSIL.

The chain combines TRBV25-1 with TRBJ2-5, with 11 bases fitting TRBD2. The ends lost 3 bases at V and 2 bases at J; junction bases unmatched: 5. Germline V gene lookup returns CDR1 MGHDK and CDR2 SYGVNS. This CDR3 contains 16 residues. In DNA form, the CDR3 reads TGTGCCAGCAGTGATCCGCTAGCGGGGGGACAAGAGACCCAGTACTTC. As protein: CASSDPLAGGQETQYF.

The V call is TRBV11-2, the J call TRBJ1-2; possibly TRBD1 for D (5 bases). Germline CDR1 SGHAT, CDR2 FQNNGV. The V end lost 2 bases, the J end lost 5 bases, and 12 bases lay between the germline ends. This CDR3 has 14 residues. The CDR3 nucleotides read TGTGCCAGCAGCTTACAAACAGGTGGTTATGGCTACACCTTC. This sequence encodes CASSLQTGGYGYTF.

This clone was seen just once. The V call is TRBV7-2, the J call TRBJ1-4; TRBD1 might be the D (5 bases). Trimming shortened V by 3 bases and J by 8 bases, and 16 bases separated the two germline ends. The CDR3 is 15 residues long. The germline V gene has CDR1 SGHTA and CDR2 FQGNSA. The CDR3 loop reads CASSFDGHRPEKLFF. CDR3 nucleotides: TGTGCCAGCAGCTTTGACGGACACCGACCCGAAAAACTGTTTTTT. The full variable domain, in which reference TRBV7-2 and TRBJ1-4 provide the parts outside the CDR3, is GAGVSQSPSNKVTEKGKDVELRCDPISGHTALYWYRQSLGQGLEFLIYFQGNSAPDKSGLPSDRFSAERTGGSVSTLTIQRTQQEDSAVYLCASSFDGHRPEKLFFGSGTQLSVL.

J is TRBJ1-2 and V is TRBV13; unclear D gene. The germline V gene encodes CDR1 PRHDT and CDR2 FYEKMQ (reference sequence). The CDR3 length is 13 residues. Trimming took off 5 bases at V and 0 bases at J, with 7 bases between the two ends. CDR3: CASSRAANYGYTF. DNA for the CDR3: TGTGCCAGCAGCCGGGCAGCTAACTATGGCTACACCTTC.

This clone was recorded only once. The V call is TRBV27, the J call TRBJ1-2, with D possibly matching TRBD1 (6 bases). Between the trimmed V and J ends, which lost 4 bases and 7 bases, there was a span of 22 bases. There are 16 residues in the CDR3. Germline CDR1 reads MNHEY; CDR2 reads SMNVEV (reference sequence). CDR3 DNA sequence: TGTGCCAGCAGTTCCAATCCCACAGGGTTCGGCCGTGGCTACACCTTC. It yields the protein CASSSNPTGFGRGYTF.

This clone has just a few counts. The chain employs TRBV19 and TRBJ1-2; perhaps TRBD1 as D (6 bases). Between the trimmed V and J ends, which lost 6 bases and 2 bases, there was a span of 10 bases. The CDR3 contains 13 residues. Germline loops: CDR1 LNHDA, CDR2 SQIVND (reference sequence). CDR3 sequence reads: CASSLGQNYGYTF. The CDR3 DNA is TGTGCCAGTAGCCTAGGACAGAACTATGGCTACACCTTC.

This clone was observed a single time. The chain combines TRBV3-1 (or the pseudogene TRBV3-2) with TRBJ1-2; D is perhaps TRBD1 (5 bases). This CDR3 spans 14 amino acids. V lost 3 bases to trimming and J lost 6 bases, with 14 bases between them. Germline assignment: CDR1 LGHDT and CDR2 YNNKEL (reference sequence). This CDR3 reads CASSHRGGSDGYTF. The CDR3 DNA follows: TGTGCCAGCAGCCACCGGGGGGGTTCGGATGGCTACACCTTC.

The CDR3 loop reads CASSLAGTSSYNEQFF. CDR3 DNA sequence: TGTGCCAGCAGCTTGGCGGGTACAAGCTCCTACAATGAGCAGTTCTTC. This chain uses TRBV11-3 with TRBJ2-1; tentatively, D is TRBD2 (5 bases). Trimming removed 3 bases at V and 0 bases at J, with 12 bases between. Germline V gene sequence: CDR1 SGHNT, CDR2 YENEEA. This CDR3 spans 16 amino acids.

This clone was detected once. V and J are TRBV5-6 and TRBJ2-2; D is uncertain. V lost 2 bases and J lost 1, with 9 bases in between. Per germline, CDR1 SGHDT and CDR2 YYEEEE. This CDR3 region has 15 residues. DNA of the CDR3: TGTGCCAGCAGCTTATATCCGGGGAACACCGGGGAGCTGTTTTTT. It codes for CASSLYPGNTGELFF.

The chain combines TRBV6-4 with TRBJ2-2, with 12 bases matching TRBD1. The germline V gene has CDR1 MRHNA and CDR2 SNTAGT. The V gene end was trimmed by 3 bases and the J gene end by 7 bases; junction bases not matched to a gene: 9. This CDR3 is 17 amino acids long. Here the CDR3 reads CASSDAPGQGAGGELFF. CDR3 in DNA: TGTGCCAGCAGTGATGCCCCGGGACAGGGGGCTGGCGGGGAGCTGTTTTTT.

V usage is TRBV27 and J usage is TRBJ2-7, with TRBD1 matching over 7 bases. The J segment lost 6 bases and the V segment lost 5 bases, leaving 7 bases of the junction unmatched. This CDR3 comprises 13 residues. Germline CDR1 reads MNHEY; CDR2 reads SMNVEV (reference sequence). CDR3 bases: TGTGCCAGCAGTCCAATACAGGGGCCCGAGCAGTACTTC. Translated, it gives CASSPIQGPEQYF.